This T cell receptor (beta chain) originates from a study of cytomegalovirus exposure and HLA in healthy donors. V lost 4 bases and J 0 bases, leaving 12 bases between the germline ends. CDR1 MNHEY and CDR2 SVGAGI come from the germline V gene. The CDR3 contains 15 residues. Primers: 60 Vbeta forward and 13 Jbeta reverse. Profiling relied on immunoSEQ multiplex PCR, and the TCRdb table lists in-frame clones only, not all of them. The table lists 150,000 to 200,000 clones, about 76% of them singletons. This clone appeared a few times. What it binds is not known. Study results and caveats: Later analysis identified several of the most significant clusters that appeared linked to common viral pathogens. The study recorded 164 TCR beta chains that were cytomegalovirus-associated. Productive rates of about 90% or about 30% were seen for most TCR beta V segments in an earlier analysis.

The chain joins TRBV6-5 to TRBJ1-2; a possible D gene is TRBD1 (5 bases). The source is a woman aged 45-59 years in good health and CMV-seronegative. The sequencing sample was made of PBMCs. CDR3 coding DNA: TGTGCCAGCAGTTCTCAGGGCTGGACTAACTATGGCTACACCTTC. It specifies CASSSQGWTNYGYTF.